This TCR beta chain was recorded in a study of blood T cell repertoires in COVID-19. Turning to the study itself: Samples came from the United States, Italy and Spain, spanning acute and convalescent COVID-19. Sample material is recorded as cDNA or gDNA derived from T cells, B-cell-depleted T cells, or PBMCs.

In this sample, this clone turned up a few times. The CDR3 length is 15 residues. The germline V gene has CDR1 WNHNN and CDR2 SYGVQD (reference sequence). V lost 2 bases, J lost 6 bases, and 15 bases lay in between. Authors' analysis steps: The assay estimated nucleated cells by amplifying reference gene primers. TCRdb's table, derived via immunoSEQ multiplex PCR, lists solely in-frame clones and lacks some. The DNA gave D and trimming, while V, J and clone size come from that table. Of approximately 240,000 clones in the sample, approximately 86% are singletons; the top ten hold approximately 4.9%. This sequence joins TRBV10-1 and TRBJ2-3; D may be TRBD2 (7 bases). Sequences were obtained from peripheral blood. The receptor comes from a woman older than 75 with active or convalescent COVID-19. Written as DNA, the CDR3 is TGCGCCAGCAGTGAGCAGATTGGGGGGGCGGATACGCAGTATTTT. Translated: CASSEQIGGADTQYF.